What follows are 32 T cell receptor beta chains derived from one specimen sequenced in a study of blood T cell repertoires in COVID-19. The assay was immunoSEQ multiplex PCR, and TCRdb's table has in-frame clones only and misses some. This table has some 150,000 clones, around 75% appearing once. Sequences were obtained from peripheral blood. All receptors derive from a woman between 65 and 79 years old with COVID-19, enrolled during active disease.

This chain connects TRBV19 to TRBJ2-1; 11 bases map to TRBD2. Germline-derived CDR1 and CDR2 are LNHDA and SQIVND (reference sequence). There are 19 residues in the CDR3. J lost 0 bases, V lost 3 bases, and 10 bases had no gene match. The CDR3 spells CASSIMIAGGPGSYNEQFF. The CDR3, as DNA: TGTGCCAGTAGTATTATGATAGCGGGGGGGCCTGGCTCCTACAATGAGCAGTTCTTC.

The CDR3, as DNA: TGTGCCAGCAGTAGGCGGGACCACGCCAACGTCCTGACTTTC. The encoded protein is CASSRRDHANVLTF. This sequence joins TRBV6-5 and TRBJ2-6, with a tentative D call TRBD2 (6 bases). Trimming took off 5 bases at V and 7 bases at J, with 12 bases between the two ends. This CDR3 region has 14 residues. The germline V gene has CDR1 MNHEY and CDR2 SVGAGI.

V usage is TRBV27 and J usage is TRBJ1-6; weak D call: TRBD1 (6 bases). The V gene's germline CDR1 is MNHEY and CDR2 SMNVEV (reference sequence). Trimming removed 0 bases from V and 11 bases from J, with 11 bases in between. The CDR3 spans 14 residues. Here the CDR3 DNA reads TGTGCCAGCAGTTTATCAGGGGGAAGTCCACCCCTCCACTTT. Amino acid sequence: CASSLSGGSPPLHF.

Here the CDR3 reads CASSYGAGPSRGFTIYF. CDR3 nucleotides: TGTGCCAGCAGTTACGGGGCAGGGCCCTCCAGGGGTTTCACCATATATTTT. This chain uses TRBV6-2 or TRBV6-3 with TRBJ1-3, with a weak D call TRBD1 (6 bases). Trimming removed 2 bases at V and 9 bases at J, with 23 bases between. The germline CDR1 and CDR2 sequences are MNHEY and SVGEGT. CDR3 length: 17 residues.

The V gene is TRBV5-6, the J gene TRBJ1-6; 9 bases map to TRBD1. CDR3 size: 18 residues. Germline loops: CDR1 SGHDT, CDR2 YYEEEE. The J segment lost 5 bases and the V segment lost 4 bases, leaving 13 bases of the junction unmatched. The CDR3 sequence: CASSRGTGMGRDNSPLHF. The CDR3, as DNA: TGTGCCAGCAGCCGGGGGACAGGGATGGGAAGGGATAATTCACCCCTCCACTTT.

The genes are TRBV2 and TRBJ1-5; D not certain. The ends were cut back, 6 bases at V and 4 bases at J, with 10 bases in the middle. The CDR3 extends over 13 amino acids. Germline assignment: CDR1 SNHLY and CDR2 FYNNEI. CDR3 sequence: CASSRSWNQPQHF. As DNA, the CDR3 is TGTGCCAGCAGCAGGTCGTGGAATCAGCCCCAGCATTTT.

The chain links TRBV27 to TRBJ1-1, with 8 bases aligning to TRBD1. This CDR3 has 15 amino acids. The germline V gene encodes CDR1 MNHEY and CDR2 SMNVEV (reference sequence). V dropped 0 bases and J dropped 7; count of bases not matched to a gene: 7. CDR3 in amino acids: CASSLSPGGAGEAFF. The CDR3 nucleotides read TGTGCCAGCAGTTTATCTCCAGGGGGCGCGGGTGAAGCTTTCTTT.

The DNA of the CDR3 is TGTGCCAGCAGCCCCGGGGGGTGGGAGTTCTTC. Its translation is CASSPGGWEFF. The V and J genes are TRBV6-5 and TRBJ2-1; TRBD2 aligns across 7 bases. The V and J ends lost 6 bases and 14 bases, in that order; junction bases with no gene match: 7. CDR1 and CDR2 from the germline V gene are MNHEY and SVGAGI. The CDR3 is made up of 11 amino acids.

The V gene is TRBV5-1, the J gene TRBJ1-2; TRBD1 aligns across 7 bases. V shed 0 bases, J shed 5 bases, and the junction held 4 bases outside the gene matches. CDR1 SGHRS and CDR2 YFSETQ come from the germline V gene. CDR3 size: 14 residues. CDR3 in amino acids: CASSLVTGDYGYTF. The CDR3 nucleotides read TGCGCCAGCAGCTTGGTCACAGGGGATTATGGCTACACCTTC.

The gene calls are TRBV5-4 and TRBJ1-2, with 9 nucleotides matching TRBD1. The germline gives CDR1 SGHNT, CDR2 YYREEE (reference sequence). The CDR3 covers 13 residues. V gave up 0 bases and J gave up 14 bases; unmatched junction bases: 8. The CDR3 loop is CASSLDRDRATTF. Written as DNA, the CDR3 is TGTGCCAGCAGCTTGGACCGGGACAGGGCTACGACCTTC.

The chain links TRBV27 to TRBJ1-2; 8 bases line up with TRBD1. Unmatched junction bases numbered 3, after V lost 3 bases and J lost 3 bases. The germline V gene encodes CDR1 MNHEY and CDR2 SMNVEV (reference sequence). This CDR3 is 14 amino acids long. CDR3 DNA: TGTGCCAGCAGTTTGGCGGGACAGGACTATGGCTACACCTTC. Translated: CASSLAGQDYGYTF.

In its sample, this clone was seen a few times. The chain carries TRBV19 and TRBJ1-1; D remains ambiguous. V gave up 4 bases and J gave up 1 base, with 7 bases separating them. The length of the CDR3 is 13 residues. CDR1 LNHDA and CDR2 SQIVND come from the germline V gene (reference sequence). The chain's CDR3 is CASSRASNTEAFF. The CDR3 coding sequence is TGTGCCAGTAGTAGGGCCTCGAACACTGAAGCTTTCTTT.

This clone was counted a single time. The chain recombines TRBV5-8 with TRBJ2-1; D unresolved. Germline V lookup: CDR1 SGHTS, CDR2 YDEGEE. This CDR3 comprises 11 residues. V was clipped by 6 bases and J by 10 bases, with 11 bases between them. The DNA of the CDR3 is TGTGCCAGCACCCCCTTGCGGGAGCAGTTCTTC. This translates into CASTPLREQFF.

The V call is TRBV10-3, the J call TRBJ2-2, with 9 bases that match TRBD1. This CDR3 comprises 14 residues. CDR1 and CDR2 from the germline V gene are ENHRY and SYGVKD. V trimming: 6 bases; J trimming: 6 bases; junction bases outside the gene matches: 5. The CDR3, as DNA: TGTGCCATCAGAGACAGGGGGGAGGCCGGGGAGCTGTTTTTT. Its protein is CAIRDRGEAGELFF.

This clone was seen a handful of times. V is TRBV9 and J is TRBJ1-1; D possibly corresponds to TRBD1 (6 bases). This CDR3 contains 15 residues. V lost 4 bases and J lost 4, with 17 bases in between. Germline loops: CDR1 SGDLS, CDR2 YYNGEE. The CDR3 region is CASSPSGLRGTEAFF. DNA for the CDR3: TGTGCCAGCAGCCCCTCGGGGCTCAGGGGCACTGAAGCTTTCTTT.

The chain uses TRBV3-1 (or the pseudogene TRBV3-2) and TRBJ2-2; 8 bases line up with TRBD1. V dropped 0 bases and J dropped 4; count of bases not matched to a gene: 7. This CDR3 region has 17 residues. Germline CDR1 is LGHDT and CDR2 is YNNKEL (reference sequence). The CDR3 reads CASSQDWQGAGTGELFF. CDR3 DNA sequence: TGTGCCAGCAGCCAAGATTGGCAGGGGGCAGGCACCGGGGAGCTGTTTTTT.

This clone came up once. Here the CDR3 reads CASSSMGQGSYGYTF. CDR3 DNA sequence: TGTGCCAGCAGTTCCATGGGACAGGGGAGCTATGGCTACACCTTC. This chain links TRBV6-2 or TRBV6-3 with TRBJ1-2, with 10 nucleotides matching TRBD1. The CDR3 covers 15 residues. Looked up from germline, CDR1 is MNHEY and CDR2 is SVGEGT. V lost 4 bases and J lost 4; bases outside the gene matches: 6.

The chain links TRBV6-5 to TRBJ1-4; no reliable D call. The CDR3 spans 12 residues. Germline lookup yields CDR1 MNHEY and CDR2 SVGAGI. V was clipped by 6 bases and J by 6 bases, with 8 bases between them. The CDR3 here is CASRKRDEKLFF. CDR3 in DNA: TGTGCCAGCAGGAAGAGGGATGAAAAACTGTTTTTT.

Notes on this clone: Within the sample, other DNA sequences also encode this same CDR3. The chain has TRBV3-1 (or the pseudogene TRBV3-2) and TRBJ2-7; tentative D call: TRBD2 (5 bases). The CDR3 spans 12 residues. V was shortened by 3 bases and J by 3 bases, with 6 bases between the two germline ends. The V gene's germline CDR1 is LGHDT and CDR2 YNNKEL (reference sequence). CDR3 amino acids: CASSHRGYEQYF. The CDR3 nucleotides read TGTGCCAGCAGCCATCGGGGCTACGAGCAGTACTTC.

V usage is TRBV4-1 and J usage is TRBJ1-2; 7 bases are shared with TRBD1. V lost 2 bases to trimming and J lost 7 bases; unmatched junction nucleotides: 7. Germline loops: CDR1 MGHRA, CDR2 YSYEKL. This CDR3 has 14 amino acids. The CDR3 reads CASSQTEGAGGYTF. The DNA of the CDR3 is TGCGCCAGCAGCCAAACGGAGGGGGCTGGTGGCTACACCTTC.

V gene TRBV20-1 combines with J gene TRBJ1-1, with D hard to call. This CDR3 contains 8 residues. V was clipped by 7 bases and J by 7 bases, with 4 bases between them. The germline V gene has CDR1 DFQATT and CDR2 SNEGSKA (reference sequence). The CDR3 coding sequence is TGCAGTGTCAATGAAGCTTTCTTT. Its translation: CSVNEAFF.

This sequence joins TRBV7-2 and TRBJ1-1; perhaps TRBD1 as D (6 bases). CDR1 and CDR2 from the germline V gene are SGHTA and FQGNSA. V gave up 4 bases and J gave up 1 base, with 10 bases separating them. The CDR3 loop spans 14 amino acids. The CDR3 spells CASSSIQGNTEAFF. CDR3 bases: TGTGCCAGCAGCTCCATACAGGGGAACACTGAAGCTTTCTTT.

V is TRBV12-3 or TRBV12-4 and J is TRBJ1-6; no clear D. Trimming took off 1 base at V and 9 bases at J, with 7 bases between the two ends. The CDR3 spans 13 residues. The CDR3 sequence: CASSLVGGSPLHF. DNA of the CDR3: TGTGCCAGCAGTTTAGTGGGAGGTTCACCCCTCCACTTT.

The rearrangement uses TRBV19 and TRBJ1-1, with D uncertain. This CDR3 has 14 residues. Germline loops: CDR1 LNHDA, CDR2 SQIVND (reference sequence). V lost 2 bases and J 1 base, leaving 8 bases between the germline ends. This chain's CDR3 is CASSISPWNTEAFF. The CDR3 nucleotides read TGTGCCAGTAGTATATCTCCCTGGAACACTGAAGCTTTCTTT.

In nucleotides, the CDR3 is TGCGCCAGCAGCCAGGACAGTTTCTCTGGAAACACCATATATTTT. Its translation: CASSQDSFSGNTIYF. The chain combines TRBV4-3 with TRBJ1-3; D may be TRBD1 (6 bases). V gave up 3 bases and J gave up 0 bases, with 9 bases separating them. Germline V gene lookup returns CDR1 LGHNA and CDR2 YSLEER. The length of the CDR3 is 15 residues.

This clone was seen only once. V usage is TRBV3-1 (or the pseudogene TRBV3-2) and J usage is TRBJ1-2; D gene unclear. This CDR3 is 16 amino acids long. The V end was cut by 4 bases, the J end by 3 bases, with 18 bases between. Germline-derived CDR1 and CDR2 are LGHDT and YNNKEL (reference sequence). The CDR3 bases are TGTGCCAGCAGCCCAAGCGTCGGGGAATCGGACTATGGCTACACCTTC. It yields the protein CASSPSVGESDYGYTF.

The chain has TRBV5-1 and TRBJ2-3; 8 nucleotides agree with TRBD1. J lost 4 bases, V lost 2 bases, and 6 bases had no gene match. The CDR3 extends over 15 amino acids. Germline-derived CDR1 and CDR2 are SGHRS and YFSETQ. The CDR3 region is CASSFLGQGADTQYF. The CDR3 coding sequence is TGCGCCAGCAGCTTCTTAGGACAGGGCGCAGATACGCAGTATTTT.

This chain links TRBV5-6 with TRBJ1-5; D is unclear. Trimming left V 0 bases short and J 2 bases short, with 6 bases between. Germline CDR1 reads SGHDT; CDR2 reads YYEEEE. The length of the CDR3 is 14 residues. DNA of the CDR3: TGTGCCAGCAGCTTGGCTTCAGGCAATCAGCCCCAGCATTTT. This sequence encodes CASSLASGNQPQHF.

The chain employs TRBV19 and TRBJ2-4; D remains unclear. CDR3 size: 13 residues. V shed 9 bases and J shed 0 bases, with 9 bases lying between them. Germline lookup yields CDR1 LNHDA and CDR2 SQIVND (reference sequence). The CDR3 DNA reads TGTGCCAGCGGCGGCCTAGCCAAAAACATTCAGTACTTC. Protein: CASGGLAKNIQYF.

The genes are TRBV11-2 and TRBJ2-5; 9 bases agree with TRBD2. The CDR3 is 13 amino acids. V lost 4 bases to trimming and J lost 5 bases; unmatched junction nucleotides: 2. Germline V gives CDR1 SGHAT, CDR2 FQNNGV. The CDR3 sequence is CASSWGLAETQYF. DNA of the CDR3: TGTGCCAGCAGCTGGGGACTAGCTGAGACCCAGTACTTC.

This clone was counted ten times or more. The CDR3 sequence is CASRERANYGYTF. CDR3 DNA: TGTGCCAGCAGAGAGAGAGCTAACTATGGCTACACCTTC. The J gene is TRBJ1-2, the V gene TRBV6-6; D gene uncertain. The V and J ends lost 6 bases and 0 bases respectively, with 8 bases between them. The CDR3 consists of 13 residues. Germline CDR1 and CDR2: MNHNY and SVGAGI (reference sequence).

The chain combines TRBV2 with TRBJ1-4; TRBD1 matches at 7 bases. Germline loops: CDR1 SNHLY, CDR2 FYNNEI. Trimming cost V 7 bases and J 11 bases; bases outside gene matches: 7. The CDR3 has 12 amino acids. In DNA, the CDR3 is TGTGCCAGCAATATTCAGACAGGGAAACTGTTTTTT. Its translation: CASNIQTGKLFF.